These 18 T cell receptor beta chains share one sample of origin, sequenced in a study of T cell responses to AZD1222 COVID-19 vaccine. The table came from immunoSEQ multiplex PCR; TCRdb's copy has only in-frame clones and leaves some out. The top ten hold approximately 0.52% of the sample, which has some 250,000 clones, 90% to 95% seen once. The source was peripheral blood, collected 28 days after the second AZD1222 dose. These receptor sequences come from an adult who received the AZD1222 COVID-19 vaccine.

The rearrangement joins TRBV9 to TRBJ2-1, with 12 positions matching TRBD2. There are 15 residues in the CDR3. Germline loops: CDR1 SGDLS, CDR2 YYNGEE. Losses at the gene ends were 4 bases for V and 6 bases for J; bases not matched to a gene: 5. The CDR3 is CASSIGLAGFNEQFF. CDR3 in DNA: TGTGCCAGCAGCATCGGACTAGCGGGGTTCAATGAGCAGTTCTTC.

The chain carries TRBV7-9 and TRBJ1-1; the D gene is possibly TRBD1 (6 bases). This CDR3 has 14 residues. The germline V gene has CDR1 SEHNR and CDR2 FQNEAQ (reference sequence). Trimming cost V 8 bases and J 1 base, with 14 bases left between them. Written as DNA, the CDR3 is TGTGCCAGCGGAGATCGAGGGGGGAACACTGAAGCTTTCTTT. It translates to CASGDRGGNTEAFF. Full variable domain (outside the CDR3, taken from reference TRBV7-9 and TRBJ1-1): DTGVSQNPRHKITKRGQNVTFRCDPISEHNRLYWYRQTLGQGPEFLTYFQNEAQLEKSRLLSDRFSAERPKGSFSTLEIQRTEQGDSAMYLCASGDRGGNTEAFFGQGTRLTVV.

This clone was detected only once. The V and J genes are TRBV9 and TRBJ2-7; 8 bases are a match to TRBD2. CDR1 is SGDLS, CDR2 YYNGEE, per germline. This CDR3 region has 14 residues. V shed 2 bases and J 3 bases; nucleotides not matched to a gene: 4. The CDR3 sequence is CASSVTGGFYEQYF. The CDR3 DNA reads as TGTGCCAGCAGCGTGACGGGAGGGTTCTACGAGCAGTACTTC.

This clone showed up just once. This chain connects TRBV6-2 or TRBV6-3 to TRBJ2-2; TRBD2 aligns across 10 bases. Germline CDR1 and CDR2: MNHEY and SVGEGT. J lost 7 bases, V lost 3 bases, and 5 bases had no gene match. The CDR3 consists of 15 residues. This CDR3 is CASSYRLAGYGELFF. The CDR3 DNA sequence: TGTGCCAGCAGTTATAGACTAGCGGGCTACGGGGAGCTGTTTTTT.

In its sample, this clone was seen once. V and J are TRBV6-5 and TRBJ2-7, with 11 bases matching TRBD1. The CDR3 loop spans 14 amino acids. Germline lookup yields CDR1 MNHEY and CDR2 SVGAGI. V lost 6 bases to trimming and J lost 6 bases; unmatched junction nucleotides: 7. The CDR3 DNA follows: TGTGCCAGCAGCCTAGGACAGGGGGCAACCGAGCAGTACTTC. Protein: CASSLGQGATEQYF.

This sequence joins TRBV4-1 and TRBJ1-1; D may be TRBD1 (6 bases). Germline V gene sequence: CDR1 MGHRA, CDR2 YSYEKL. The germline V and J ends were trimmed by 2 bases and 6 bases, with 7 bases remaining between them. The CDR3 contains 12 residues. The DNA for the CDR3 is TGCGCCAGCAGCCAAAGGGGGGCTGAAGCTTTCTTT. This sequence encodes CASSQRGAEAFF.

V and J are TRBV21-1 and TRBJ1-1; whether TRBD1, the table's D call, matches the DNA was not checked. TRBV21-1 is recorded as a pseudogene. This CDR3 contains 16 residues. The CDR3 coding sequence is TGTGCCAGAAGGGCCCTGGGAGGGACAGGTTTCACTGAAGCTTTCTTT. The encoded protein is CARRALGGTGFTEAFF.

J is TRBJ2-7 and V is TRBV29-1; the match to TRBD2 covers 8 bases. V was clipped by 4 bases and J by 8 bases; unmatched bases: 4. Germline V gene data show CDR1 as SQVTM and CDR2 as ANQGSEA. The CDR3 extends over 11 amino acids. The CDR3 DNA reads TGCAGCGTTGGACTAGCGCCACAGCAGTACTTC. Its translation: CSVGLAPQQYF.

The chain combines TRBV2 with TRBJ2-7, with D hard to call. Germline V gene data show CDR1 as SNHLY and CDR2 as FYNNEI. The CDR3 runs to 10 residues. Trimming took off 5 bases at V and 4 bases at J, with 3 bases between the two ends. The CDR3 loop is CASSTYEQYF. CDR3 in DNA: TGTGCCAGCAGTACTTACGAGCAGTACTTC.

The J gene is TRBJ1-1, the V gene TRBV5-1; tentative D call: TRBD1 (5 bases). The CDR3 contains 14 residues. The germline V and J ends were trimmed by 3 bases and 3 bases, with 12 bases remaining between them. Germline values: CDR1 SGHRS, CDR2 YFSETQ. The CDR3 nucleotides are TGCGCCAGCAGCTGGGGGACGGGGGACACTGAAGCTTTCTTT. Translation: CASSWGTGDTEAFF.

The chain has TRBV4-1 and TRBJ2-2, with TRBD1 matching 8 bases. The germline V gene encodes CDR1 MGHRA and CDR2 YSYEKL. The trim removed 1 base at V and 6 bases at J, leaving 7 bases unmatched. There are 16 residues in the CDR3. The DNA for the CDR3 is TGCGCCAGCAGCCAAGTCGAGCGGACAGGGCCCGGGGAGCTGTTTTTT. Protein: CASSQVERTGPGELFF.

The chain joins TRBV28 to TRBJ1-3; D not certain. V shed 4 bases and J shed 0 bases, with 13 bases lying between them. CDR3 length: 16 amino acids. CDR1 and CDR2 (germline): MDHEN, SYDVKM. CDR3 sequence (DNA): TGTGCCAGCAGTTACCTATTGGGATACTCTGGAAACACCATATATTTT. Protein product: CASSYLLGYSGNTIYF.

The rearrangement links TRBV5-4 to TRBJ1-5; possibly TRBD1 for D (5 bases). Trimming stripped 1 base from V and 7 bases from J, with 12 bases between. Looked up from germline, CDR1 is SGHNT and CDR2 is YYREEE (reference sequence). The CDR3 has 14 residues. The CDR3: CASSLYGAGQPQHF. CDR3 sequence (DNA): TGTGCCAGCAGCTTGTACGGGGCGGGGCAGCCCCAGCATTTT.

The chain links TRBV6-2 or TRBV6-3 to TRBJ2-7, with 12 bases matching TRBD2. Germline V gene data show CDR1 as MNHEY and CDR2 as SVGEGT. This CDR3 spans 16 amino acids. With V trimmed by 0 bases and J by 1 base, 1 base remained unmatched. CDR3 in DNA: TGTGCCAGCAGTTACTCGACTAGCGGGAGTTCCTACGAGCAGTACTTC. It is translated as CASSYSTSGSSYEQYF.

This chain joins TRBV7-3 and TRBJ2-5, with D tentatively TRBD1 (6 bases). Trimming removed 6 bases at V and 2 bases at J, with 10 bases between. There are 13 residues in the CDR3. Germline V gives CDR1 SGHTA, CDR2 FQGTGA. Here the CDR3 DNA reads TGTGCCAGCAGTCAGGGGAGTCAAGAGACCCAGTACTTC. Translation gives CASSQGSQETQYF. Full variable domain (rest looked up from reference TRBV7-3 and TRBJ2-5): GAGVSQTPSNKVTEKGKYVELRCDPISGHTALYWYRQSLGQGPEFLIYFQGTGAADDSGLPNDRFFAVRPEGSVSTLKIQRTERGDSAVYLCASSQGSQETQYFGPGTRLLVL.

The CDR3 sequence: CASSIRGSYGYTF. CDR3 bases: TGTGCCAGTAGTATCAGGGGGAGCTATGGCTACACCTTC. The gene calls are TRBV19 and TRBJ1-2; TRBD1 aligns across 7 bases. V lost 3 bases and J lost 4; bases outside the gene matches: 2. From germline, CDR1 is LNHDA and CDR2 SQIVND (reference sequence). The CDR3 spans 13 residues.

The chain carries TRBV4-2 and TRBJ2-1; D may correspond to TRBD1 or TRBD2 (5 bases each). There are 13 residues in the CDR3. Looked up from germline, CDR1 is LGHNA and CDR2 is YNFKEQ. Trimming took off 1 base at V and 13 bases at J, with 14 bases between the two ends. The CDR3 spells CASSQGAGTRQFF. The CDR3 region has the DNA TGTGCCAGCAGCCAAGGAGCCGGGACCCGCCAGTTCTTC.

V is TRBV28 and J is TRBJ1-2, with no clear D. Trimming removed 2 bases at V and 8 bases at J, with 9 bases between. The CDR3 has 12 amino acids. Germline lookup yields CDR1 MDHEN and CDR2 SYDVKM. The DNA of the CDR3 is TGTGCCAGCAGTTTACCCTGGATAGGCTACACCTTC. Its protein is CASSLPWIGYTF.